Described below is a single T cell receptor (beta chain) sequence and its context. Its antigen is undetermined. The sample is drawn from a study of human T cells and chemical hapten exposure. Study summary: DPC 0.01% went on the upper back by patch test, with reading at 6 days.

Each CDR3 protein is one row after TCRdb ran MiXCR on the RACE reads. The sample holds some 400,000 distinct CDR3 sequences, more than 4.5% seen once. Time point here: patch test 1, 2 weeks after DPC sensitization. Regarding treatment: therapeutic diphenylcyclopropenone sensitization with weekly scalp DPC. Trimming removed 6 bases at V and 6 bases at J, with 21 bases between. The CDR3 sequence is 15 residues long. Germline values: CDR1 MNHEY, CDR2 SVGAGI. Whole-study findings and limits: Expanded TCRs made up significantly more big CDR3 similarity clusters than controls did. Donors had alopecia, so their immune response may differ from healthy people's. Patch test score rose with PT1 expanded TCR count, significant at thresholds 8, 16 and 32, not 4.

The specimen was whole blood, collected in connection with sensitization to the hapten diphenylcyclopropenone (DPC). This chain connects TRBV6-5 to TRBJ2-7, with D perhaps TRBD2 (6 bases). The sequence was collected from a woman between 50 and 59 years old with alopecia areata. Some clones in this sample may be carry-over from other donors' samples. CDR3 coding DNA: TGTGCCAGCAGCCCAACCGCGACTAGTCTTGTCGAGCAGTACTTC. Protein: CASSPTATSLVEQYF.